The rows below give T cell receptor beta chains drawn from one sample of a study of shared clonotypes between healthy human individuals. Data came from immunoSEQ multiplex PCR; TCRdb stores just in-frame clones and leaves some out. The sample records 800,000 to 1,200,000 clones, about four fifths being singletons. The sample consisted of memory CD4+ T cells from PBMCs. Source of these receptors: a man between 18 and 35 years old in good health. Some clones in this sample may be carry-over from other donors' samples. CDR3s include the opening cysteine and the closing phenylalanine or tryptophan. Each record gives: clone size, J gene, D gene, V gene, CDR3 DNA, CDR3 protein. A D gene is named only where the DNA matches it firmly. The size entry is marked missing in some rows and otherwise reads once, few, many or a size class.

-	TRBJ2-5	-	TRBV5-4	TGTGCCAGCAGCTTCACTAGGGAGGAGACCCAGTACTTC	CASSFTREETQYF
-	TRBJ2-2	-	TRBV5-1	TGCGCCAGCACCGTAGTCGCGAACACCGGGGAGCTGTTTTTT	CASTVVANTGELFF
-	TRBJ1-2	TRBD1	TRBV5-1	TGCGCCAGCAGCCGTACTCCCGGACAGGTGGACTATGGCTACACCTTC	CASSRTPGQVDYGYTF
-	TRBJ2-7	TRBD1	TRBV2	TGTGCCAGCAGTGTATACAGGGGCGAGCAGTACTTC	CASSVYRGEQYF
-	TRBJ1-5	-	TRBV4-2	TGTGCCAGCAGCCAAGATGGGGATATCAGCAATCAGCCCCAGCATTTT	CASSQDGDISNQPQHF
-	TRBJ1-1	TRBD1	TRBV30	TGTGCCTGGAGGCCAGGGGGTATGAACACTGAAGCTTTCTTT	CAWRPGGMNTEAFF
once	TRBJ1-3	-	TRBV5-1	TGCGCCAGCAGCGCCGACGGGGGAAACACCATATATTTT	CASSADGGNTIYF
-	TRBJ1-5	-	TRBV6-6	TGTGCCAGCAGTTCGCAGGGAGATCAGCCCCAGCATTTT	CASSSQGDQPQHF
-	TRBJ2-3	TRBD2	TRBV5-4	TGTGCCAGCAGCTCGGGACTAGCGGGAACAGATACGCAGTATTTT	CASSSGLAGTDTQYF
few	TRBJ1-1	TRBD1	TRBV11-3	TGTGCCAGCAGCCCGGGACAGGGGGAAGCTTTCTTT	CASSPGQGEAFF
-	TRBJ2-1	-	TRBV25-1	TGTGCCAGCAGTGTAGGGACGTACAATGAGCAGTTCTTC	CASSVGTYNEQFF
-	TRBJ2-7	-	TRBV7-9	TGTGCCAGCAGCCAGATGACTAGCTACGAGCAGTACTTC	CASSQMTSYEQYF
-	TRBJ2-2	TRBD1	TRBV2	TGTGCCAGCAGAGGGGGACAGGGGGCCGGGGAGCTGTTTTTT	CASRGGQGAGELFF
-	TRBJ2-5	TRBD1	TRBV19	TGTGCCAGTAGCGACGGGGCAGGGGGAAAAGAGACCCAGTACTTC	CASSDGAGGKETQYF
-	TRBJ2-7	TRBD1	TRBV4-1	TGCGCCAGCAGCCAGGCGGACAGGGCTTTTTTCTCCCGGAACTACGAGCAGTACTTC	CASSQADRAFFSRNYEQYF
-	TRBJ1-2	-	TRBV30	TGTGCCTGGAGCGCCGGTCGGGACTATGGCTACACCTTC	CAWSAGRDYGYTF
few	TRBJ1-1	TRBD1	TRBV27	TGTGCCAGCAGTCCCCCGGGGACAGCCAAAGCTTTCTTT	CASSPPGTAKAFF
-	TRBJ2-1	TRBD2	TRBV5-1	TGCGCCAGCAGCTTGGAACGGGAGGGCCCTCGGAGGTTGGTTTACAATGAGCAGTTCTTC	CASSLEREGPRRLVYNEQFF
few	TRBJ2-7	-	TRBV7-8	TGTGCCAGCAGTCGAGGACTCGATTTCTCCTACGAGCAGTACTTC	CASSRGLDFSYEQYF
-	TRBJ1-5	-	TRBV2	TGTGCCAGCAGTGAAGGACCGACCACTCCCCAGCATTTT	CASSEGPTTPQHF